The 18 T cell receptor beta chains below were found in one sample sequenced in a study of cytomegalovirus exposure and HLA in healthy donors. Measured with immunoSEQ multiplex PCR; TCRdb has only the in-frame clones, and not every one. Of under 250,000 clones listed, roughly 87% were seen once; the top ten hold more than 1.5%. The sequenced sample was PBMCs. The receptors derive from a woman younger than 30 in good health and CMV-seropositive.

V gene TRBV6-1 combines with J gene TRBJ2-5, with D possibly matching TRBD2 (6 bases). V was pared by 5 bases and J by 7 bases, with 17 bases between. CDR3 length: 14 amino acids. The germline V gene encodes CDR1 MNHNS and CDR2 SASEGT. Here the CDR3 DNA reads TGTGCCAGCAGTTCGGGGCCCTCGGAGGGGACCCAGTACTTC. Amino acid sequence: CASSSGPSEGTQYF.

This chain uses TRBV29-1 with TRBJ2-7; 11 bases align to TRBD2. With 7 bases clipped from V and 5 bases from J, the junction kept 10 bases outside the gene matches. CDR1 is SQVTM and CDR2 is ANQGSEA in the germline V gene. The CDR3 spans 14 residues. The CDR3 bases are TGCAGCGACGGGCGTAGCGGGAGGGCCCACGAGCAGTACTTC. It specifies CSDGRSGRAHEQYF.

The chain employs TRBV6-1 and TRBJ2-7, with a weak D call TRBD2 (5 bases). The germline V gene has CDR1 MNHNS and CDR2 SASEGT. V was shortened by 2 bases and J by 2 bases, with 19 bases between the two germline ends. CDR3 length: 17 residues. In nucleotides, the CDR3 is TGTGCCAGCAGTGAAAATTGGGCGGGCAGTCCAGCCTACGAGCAGTACTTC. This encodes CASSENWAGSPAYEQYF.

The chain is built from TRBV15 and TRBJ2-7; unclear D gene. This CDR3 comprises 13 residues. V lost 0 bases and J 2 bases, leaving 5 bases between the germline ends. Germline CDR1 and CDR2: LNHNV and YYDKDF (reference sequence). CDR3: CATSRDLTYEQYF. DNA for the CDR3: TGTGCCACCAGCAGAGATCTTACCTACGAGCAGTACTTC.

The rearrangement uses TRBV29-1 and TRBJ2-7, with D hard to call. CDR1 is SQVTM and CDR2 is ANQGSEA in the germline V gene. The V end lost 3 bases, the J end lost 3 bases, and 12 bases lay between the germline ends. The length of the CDR3 is 13 residues. CDR3 loop: CSVELGRDYEQYF. The CDR3, as DNA: TGCAGCGTTGAGTTGGGCAGAGACTACGAGCAGTACTTC.

This chain connects TRBV11-2 to TRBJ2-7; tentatively, D is TRBD2 (6 bases). CDR3 length equals 14 residues. Germline CDR1 SGHAT, CDR2 FQNNGV. Trimming took 1 base from V and 3 from J, leaving 10 bases between them. DNA for the CDR3: TGTGCCAGCAGCTTAGTGGCGGGGAACTACGAGCAGTACTTC. Translation gives CASSLVAGNYEQYF. The full variable domain, completed using reference TRBV11-2 and TRBJ2-7, is EAGVAQSPRYKIIEKRQSVAFWCNPISGHATLYWYQQILGQGPKLLIQFQNNGVVDDSQLPKDRFSAERLKGVDSTLKIQPAKLEDSAVYLCASSLVAGNYEQYFGPGTRLTVT.

This clone was recorded a few times. This chain links TRBV2 with TRBJ2-7; 8 bases are shared with TRBD1. The CDR3 covers 13 residues. Looked up from germline, CDR1 is SNHLY and CDR2 is FYNNEI. Trimming at V came to 3 bases and at J to 7 bases, leaving 5 bases not matched to a gene. The CDR3 region has the DNA TGTGCCAGCAGTGATGACAGGGGTAGGGAGCAGTACTTC. Amino acids: CASSDDRGREQYF.

The chain uses TRBV25-1 and TRBJ2-2, with 9 bases lining up with TRBD1. Looked up from germline, CDR1 is MGHDK and CDR2 is SYGVNS. Trimming at V came to 8 bases and at J to 6 bases, leaving 4 bases not matched to a gene. This CDR3 is 13 amino acids long. CDR3 coding DNA: TGTGCCAGCGGGACAGGGATCGCCGGGGAGCTGTTTTTT. This encodes CASGTGIAGELFF.

The chain is built from TRBV7-2 and TRBJ1-5; D gene uncertain. Germline CDR1 SGHTA, CDR2 FQGNSA. The V gene lost 4 bases and the J gene lost 9 bases, with 13 bases spanning the gap. This CDR3 is built from 13 residues. CDR3 sequence (DNA): TGTGCCAGCAGCTCGAGGCGGGGAGGGCCCCAGCATTTT. Its protein is CASSSRRGGPQHF.

The chain couples TRBV15 to TRBJ1-2; the D gene is possibly TRBD1 (5 bases). V gave up 4 bases and J gave up 2 bases, with 17 bases separating them. The V gene's germline CDR1 is LNHNV and CDR2 YYDKDF (reference sequence). The CDR3 sequence is 16 residues long. The CDR3 nucleotides are TGTGCCACCAGCACCAAGACAGCCAGGCGAAACTATGGCTACACCTTC. This sequence encodes CATSTKTARRNYGYTF.

The rearrangement links TRBV6-1 to TRBJ1-1, with D perhaps TRBD1 (5 bases). Deletions cut 8 bases from V and 1 base from J, with 11 bases between. This CDR3 region has 13 residues. Looked up from germline, CDR1 is MNHNS and CDR2 is SASEGT. The CDR3 bases are TGTGCCAGCGGGGGGACGGGGAACACTGAAGCTTTCTTT. It yields the protein CASGGTGNTEAFF.

The chain joins TRBV28 to TRBJ2-1; no clear D. The CDR3 runs 14 residues. Trimming took 2 bases from V and 0 from J, leaving 5 bases between them. Germline V gene data show CDR1 as MDHEN and CDR2 as SYDVKM. CDR3 sequence reads: CASSLRSSYNEQFF. The CDR3 DNA reads TGTGCCAGCAGTTTACGTAGCTCCTACAATGAGCAGTTCTTC.

The rearrangement uses TRBV9 and TRBJ1-3; 10 positions agree with TRBD1. CDR1 is SGDLS, CDR2 YYNGEE, per germline. The CDR3 has 15 residues. Trimming at V came to 2 bases and at J to 4 bases, leaving 3 bases not matched to a gene. CDR3 sequence reads: CASSVGQGDGNTIYF. CDR3 coding DNA: TGTGCCAGCAGCGTCGGACAGGGGGACGGAAACACCATATATTTT. The whole variable domain, filled in from reference TRBV9 and TRBJ1-3, reads DSGVTQTPKHLITATGQRVTLRCSPRSGDLSVYWYQQSLDQGLQFLIQYYNGEERAKGNILERFSAQQFPDLHSELNLSSLELGDSALYFCASSVGQGDGNTIYFGEGSWLTVV.

The chain has TRBV5-1 and TRBJ1-4; 7 bases align to TRBD1. Germline loops: CDR1 SGHRS, CDR2 YFSETQ. The ends lost 5 bases at V and 4 bases at J; junction bases unmatched: 2. The CDR3 has 13 residues. The CDR3 coding sequence is TGCGCCAGCAGACAGGGGCTTAATGAAAAACTGTTTTTT. This codes for CASRQGLNEKLFF.

The V call is TRBV29-1, the J call TRBJ1-1, with D tentatively TRBD1 (6 bases). V lost 6 bases and J lost 2, with 13 bases in between. CDR3 length: 13 amino acids. Germline V CDR1 and CDR2: SQVTM, ANQGSEA. CDR3 in DNA: TGCAGCGTAAAACAGGGAGATAACACTGAAGCTTTCTTT. Translating gives CSVKQGDNTEAFF.

This clone has just one count. This chain connects TRBV10-3 to TRBJ1-5; TRBD1 matches at 7 bases. Per germline, CDR1 ENHRY and CDR2 SYGVKD. CDR3 length: 15 residues. V lost 0 bases and J lost 4; bases outside the gene matches: 3. The CDR3 DNA is TGTGCCATCAGTGAGTCGGGACAGATAAATCAGCCCCAGCATTTT. This encodes CAISESGQINQPQHF.

V is TRBV7-2 and J is TRBJ1-1; no firm D call. Germline lookup yields CDR1 SGHTA and CDR2 FQGNSA. CDR3 length equals 16 residues. Trimming cost V 4 bases and J 1 base, with 16 bases left between them. In DNA, the CDR3 is TGTGCCAGCAGCTCCCCGCGAGGAGGGCGGAACACTGAAGCTTTCTTT. It translates to CASSSPRGGRNTEAFF.

The V gene is TRBV18, the J gene TRBJ2-1, with a tentative D call TRBD2 (5 bases). The germline V and J ends were trimmed by 3 bases and 1 base, with 13 bases remaining between them. CDR1 and CDR2 from the germline V gene are KGHSH and LQKENI. The length of the CDR3 is 16 residues. The CDR3 sequence: CASSPLGGTSYNEQFF. In DNA, the CDR3 is TGTGCCAGCTCACCGCTAGGAGGCACTTCCTACAATGAGCAGTTCTTC.